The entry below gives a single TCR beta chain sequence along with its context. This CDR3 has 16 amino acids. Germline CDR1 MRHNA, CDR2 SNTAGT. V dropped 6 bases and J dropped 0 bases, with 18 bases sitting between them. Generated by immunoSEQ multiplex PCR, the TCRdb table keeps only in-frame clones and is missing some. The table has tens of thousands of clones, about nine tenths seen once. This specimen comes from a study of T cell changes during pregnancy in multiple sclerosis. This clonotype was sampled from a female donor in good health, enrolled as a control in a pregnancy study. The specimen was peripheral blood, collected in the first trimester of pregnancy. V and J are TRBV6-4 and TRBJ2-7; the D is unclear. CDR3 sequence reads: CASRSKRIDVSYEQYF. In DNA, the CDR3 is TGTGCCAGCAGGTCGAAGAGGATAGACGTCTCCTACGAGCAGTACTTC.